A single sample gave rise to the 21 T cell receptor beta chains below, sequenced in a study of OX40 agonist ivuxolimab in advanced cancers. Libraries were prepared through the immunoSEQ multiplex PCR assay. TCRdb re-hosts the immuneACCESS table, in-frame sequences only. Its copies lack some clones; in the studies checked, an unresolved V gene accounts for under half of them, and the cause for the rest is not known. For this sample the table gives 90,000 or so clones, of which about 91% were detected only once. The ten largest make up under 0.35% of the sample. The material was CD4+ or CD8+ T cells sorted from blood, obtained in a trial of the OX40 agonist ivuxolimab. These receptors all come from an adult with an advanced solid tumor such as melanoma, head and neck, liver or kidney cancer.

The chain has TRBV7-3 and TRBJ1-1; D is ambiguous. The V gene lost 2 bases and the J gene lost 0 bases, with 13 bases spanning the gap. Germline V lookup: CDR1 SGHTA, CDR2 FQGTGA. The CDR3 length is 16 residues. DNA of the CDR3: TGTGCCAGCAGCTTATCCAGACCCAACATGAACACTGAAGCTTTCTTT. The encoded protein is CASSLSRPNMNTEAFF.

The gene calls are TRBV19 and TRBJ1-2; tentative D call: TRBD1 (6 bases). V lost 5 bases and J lost 2, with 15 bases in between. The CDR3 consists of 15 residues. The germline V gene encodes CDR1 LNHDA and CDR2 SQIVND (reference sequence). CDR3 DNA sequence: TGTGCCAGTAGTTATGCGTGGGGGGCGAACTATGGCTACACCTTC. This gives the protein CASSYAWGANYGYTF.

The sample holds a few counts of this clone. This sequence joins TRBV28 and TRBJ2-7; the D is unclear. CDR1 and CDR2 from the germline V gene are MDHEN and SYDVKM. The CDR3 sequence is 10 residues long. The V end was cut by 6 bases, the J end by 5 bases, with 5 bases between. CDR3 sequence reads: CASRSDEQYF. The CDR3 bases are TGTGCCAGCAGGTCAGACGAGCAGTACTTC.

J is TRBJ1-1 and V is TRBV19; 11 bases are a match to TRBD1. Losses at the gene ends were 5 bases for V and 8 bases for J; bases not matched to a gene: 10. The germline gives CDR1 LNHDA, CDR2 SQIVND (reference sequence). The CDR3 is made up of 15 amino acids. CDR3: CASSQRTGGAEEAFF. The CDR3, as DNA: TGTGCCAGTAGTCAACGGACAGGGGGCGCAGAGGAAGCTTTCTTT.

This rearrangement joins TRBV6-6 to TRBJ1-6; tentatively, D is TRBD1 (5 bases). This CDR3 region has 13 residues. CDR1 MNHNY and CDR2 SVGAGI come from the germline V gene (reference sequence). With 6 bases removed from V and 7 bases from J, the gap between germline ends came to 10 bases. The CDR3 loop reads CASRTGGNSPLHF. CDR3 sequence (DNA): TGTGCCAGCAGAACGGGGGGGAATTCACCCCTCCACTTT.

V usage is TRBV7-8 and J usage is TRBJ1-4; D gene uncertain. The germline V and J ends were trimmed by 0 bases and 8 bases, with 10 bases remaining between them. The germline CDR1 and CDR2 sequences are SGHVS and FQNEAQ. The CDR3 length is 14 residues. This CDR3 is CASSLAPHDEKLFF. The CDR3 DNA reads as TGTGCCAGCAGCTTAGCGCCCCACGACGAAAAACTGTTTTTT.

The chain recombines TRBV6-5 with TRBJ2-7, with a possible D match to TRBD1 (5 bases). Germline loops: CDR1 MNHEY, CDR2 SVGAGI. The CDR3 consists of 14 residues. Trimming removed 4 bases from V and 3 bases from J, with 13 bases in between. The CDR3 sequence: CASSLGRGSYEQYF. The CDR3 bases are TGTGCCAGCAGTTTGGGTAGGGGAAGCTACGAGCAGTACTTC.

The rearrangement links TRBV7-2 to TRBJ2-7, with a weak D call TRBD1 (5 bases). CDR3 size: 16 residues. Germline V CDR1 and CDR2: SGHTA, FQGNSA. With 3 bases removed from V and 0 bases from J, the gap between germline ends came to 15 bases. Here the CDR3 reads CASSFLRGRSSYEQYF. CDR3 nucleotides: TGTGCCAGCAGCTTTCTAAGGGGCAGGAGCTCCTACGAGCAGTACTTC.

The chain couples TRBV7-2 to TRBJ2-3; unclear D gene. Germline V lookup: CDR1 SGHTA, CDR2 FQGNSA. Trimming shortened V by 3 bases and J by 7 bases, and 8 bases separated the two germline ends. This CDR3 spans 12 amino acids. The CDR3 here is CASSFDPYTQYF. The CDR3 nucleotides are TGTGCCAGCAGCTTTGACCCCTATACGCAGTATTTT.

This clone was seen once. The V gene is TRBV27, the J gene TRBJ2-1; D unclear. CDR3 length equals 22 residues. Trimming stripped 3 bases from V and 4 bases from J, with 34 bases between. Germline CDR1 is MNHEY and CDR2 is SMNVEV (reference sequence). Here the CDR3 reads CASSLIPFAGAVTRPRYNEQFF. The CDR3 coding sequence is TGTGCCAGCAGTTTGATCCCATTTGCAGGCGCCGTTACCAGGCCCCGGTACAATGAGCAGTTCTTC.

CDR3 DNA: TGTGCCAGCAGGACTGGGGACAGAATCGGCTACACCTTC. It yields the protein CASRTGDRIGYTF. The V call is TRBV6-5, the J call TRBJ1-2; 7 nucleotides match TRBD1. Per germline, CDR1 MNHEY and CDR2 SVGAGI. The CDR3 extends over 13 amino acids. Losses at the gene ends were 6 bases for V and 8 bases for J; bases not matched to a gene: 9.

V gene TRBV6-6 combines with J gene TRBJ1-4; perhaps TRBD1 as D (6 bases). The CDR3 totals 13 residues. V was trimmed by 8 bases and J by 3 bases, leaving 10 bases between them. CDR1 and CDR2 (germline): MNHNY, SVGAGI (reference sequence). The DNA for the CDR3 is TGTGCCAGCTTAAGGGGGGCTAATGAAAAACTGTTTTTT. Translating it yields CASLRGANEKLFF.

A few counts support this clone. The V and J genes are TRBV4-2 and TRBJ1-1; D gene uncertain. Per the germline V gene, CDR1 is LGHNA and CDR2 is YNFKEQ. Trimming cost V 3 bases and J 3 bases, with 8 bases left between them. The length of the CDR3 is 13 residues. The CDR3 DNA follows: TGTGCCAGCAGCCAGGCTAGGGACACTGAAGCTTTCTTT. It is translated as CASSQARDTEAFF.

The CDR3 DNA sequence: TGTGCCAGTAAAGATTCGGGACGGGAACGGGGCGAGCAGTACTTC. It codes for CASKDSGRERGEQYF. The gene calls are TRBV19 and TRBJ2-7; D is tentatively TRBD1 or TRBD2 (5 bases each). CDR1 is LNHDA and CDR2 is SQIVND in the germline V gene (reference sequence). V dropped 7 bases and J dropped 6 bases, with 22 bases sitting between them. The CDR3 extends over 15 amino acids.

J is TRBJ1-2 and V is TRBV9; the D is unclear. Germline V gene data show CDR1 as SGDLS and CDR2 as YYNGEE. The V end lost 0 bases, the J end lost 7 bases, and 7 bases lay between the germline ends. The CDR3 contains 12 residues. This chain's CDR3 is CASSVEQSGYTF. The CDR3 DNA reads TGTGCCAGCAGCGTAGAGCAGTCTGGCTACACCTTC.

This sequence joins TRBV19 and TRBJ1-6, with D perhaps matching TRBD1 (5 bases). CDR1 is LNHDA, CDR2 SQIVND, per germline (reference sequence). With 5 bases removed from V and 8 bases from J, the gap between germline ends came to 10 bases. The CDR3 spans 13 residues. The CDR3 here is CASSPLGDSPLHF. The CDR3 region has the DNA TGTGCCAGTAGTCCGCTGGGGGATTCACCCCTCCACTTT. Full variable domain (missing parts from reference TRBV19 and TRBJ1-6): DGGITQSPKYLFRKEGQNVTLSCEQNLNHDAMYWYRQDPGQGLRLIYYSQIVNDFQKGDIAEGYSVSREKKESFPLTVTSAQKNPTAFYLCASSPLGDSPLHFGNGTRLTVT.

The rearrangement joins TRBV27 to TRBJ1-1; no firm D call. This CDR3 comprises 14 residues. Germline CDR1 MNHEY, CDR2 SMNVEV (reference sequence). Trimming stripped 3 bases from V and 2 bases from J, with 10 bases between. CDR3 nucleotides: TGTGCCAGCAGTTTGAGGGATGGTAACACTGAAGCTTTCTTT. Translated: CASSLRDGNTEAFF.

The genes are TRBV4-3 and TRBJ1-3; D is unresolved. V dropped 0 bases and J dropped 2 bases, with 14 bases sitting between them. The CDR3 runs 17 residues. CDR1 is LGHNA and CDR2 is YSLEER in the germline V gene. The CDR3 here is CASSQDWGWEPGNTIYF. CDR3 bases: TGCGCCAGCAGCCAAGATTGGGGTTGGGAGCCTGGAAACACCATATATTTT.

The genes are TRBV15 and TRBJ2-1, with TRBD2 matching 10 bases. Germline CDR1 reads LNHNV; CDR2 reads YYDKDF (reference sequence). CDR3 length: 16 residues. The J segment lost 6 bases and the V segment lost 3 bases, leaving 8 bases of the junction unmatched. The CDR3 sequence: CATSRVAGGISNEQFF. The DNA for the CDR3 is TGTGCCACCAGCAGGGTAGCGGGAGGTATCAGCAATGAGCAGTTCTTC. Variable domain in full (rest from reference TRBV15 and TRBJ2-1): DAMVIQNPRYQVTQFGKPVTLSCSQTLNHNVMYWYQQKSSQAPKLLFHYYDKDFNNEADTPDNFQSRRPNTSFCFLDIRSPGLGDTAMYLCATSRVAGGISNEQFFGPGTRLTVL.

Notes on this clone: Other DNA sequences in the sample encode the same CDR3. The CDR3 spells CASSPGTGLSGNTIYF. The CDR3 coding sequence is TGTGCCAGCTCACCTGGGACAGGACTCTCTGGAAACACCATATATTTT. The V gene is TRBV18, the J gene TRBJ1-3; 8 bases agree with TRBD1. Trimming cost V 3 bases and J 0 bases; bases outside gene matches: 4. This CDR3 has 16 residues. The germline CDR1 and CDR2 sequences are KGHSH and LQKENI.

The rearrangement uses TRBV13 and TRBJ2-1; D is possibly TRBD1 (6 bases). The germline CDR1 and CDR2 sequences are PRHDT and FYEKMQ (reference sequence). This CDR3 spans 15 amino acids. The V end was cut by 3 bases, the J end by 4 bases, with 13 bases between. CDR3 bases: TGTGCCAGCAGCTTCGCCGGGACAAAGTACAATGAGCAGTTCTTC. Its protein product is CASSFAGTKYNEQFF.